The next 17 T cell receptor beta chains were all read from a single sample in a study of STAT3 mutations in large granular lymphocyte leukemia. Generated by immunoSEQ multiplex PCR, the TCRdb table keeps only in-frame clones and is missing some. The sample lists 10,000 to 15,000 clones, roughly 76% occurring once. Their antigen targets remain unknown. Whole-study findings and limits: Every T-cell large granular lymphocyte leukemia patient had at least one immunodominant TCR beta clonotype.

Sequenced sample: peripheral blood mononuclear cells. Receptors originate from a man between 60 and 75 years old with T-cell large granular lymphocyte leukemia. Some clones in this sample may be carry-over from other donors' samples.

This chain links TRBV29-1 with TRBJ1-1; D uncertain. There are 14 residues in the CDR3. V was shortened by 0 bases and J by 4 bases, with 12 bases between the two germline ends. Germline V gene lookup returns CDR1 SQVTM and CDR2 ANQGSEA. CDR3 coding DNA: TGCAGCGTTGAAGAAGTAAGGAGAGGCACTGAAGCTTTCTTT. Translation: CSVEEVRRGTEAFF.

V gene TRBV6-6 combines with J gene TRBJ1-1; a possible D gene is TRBD1 (5 bases). The CDR3 is 13 amino acids. V lost 2 bases to trimming and J lost 5 bases, with 9 bases between them. CDR1 and CDR2 (germline): MNHNY, SVGAGI (reference sequence). CDR3 protein: CASSYPGRTEAFF. The CDR3 DNA is TGTGCCAGCAGTTACCCGGGGCGGACTGAAGCTTTCTTT.

The chain employs TRBV29-1 and TRBJ1-2; D is unclear. Trimming pared 7 bases from V and 6 bases from J, leaving 21 bases between. Germline V gene data show CDR1 as SQVTM and CDR2 as ANQGSEA. The CDR3 length is 14 residues. Here the CDR3 reads CSALDLAVKNGYTF. The CDR3 coding sequence is TGCAGCGCATTGGATTTGGCAGTGAAGAATGGCTACACCTTC.

V gene TRBV14 combines with J gene TRBJ1-2, with TRBD1 as a possible D gene (6 bases). This CDR3 spans 18 amino acids. Looked up from germline, CDR1 is SGHDN and CDR2 is FVKESK. Trimming pared 0 bases from V and 0 bases from J, leaving 17 bases between. The CDR3 protein is CASSQEPGQRIANYGYTF. DNA of the CDR3: TGTGCCAGCAGCCAAGAACCTGGACAGCGAATAGCTAACTATGGCTACACCTTC.

The J gene is TRBJ2-7, the V gene TRBV30; D not certain. The CDR3 runs to 14 residues. Trimming shortened V by 4 bases and J by 5 bases, and 18 bases separated the two germline ends. Per germline, CDR1 GTSNPN and CDR2 SVGIG (reference sequence). In DNA form, the CDR3 reads TGTGCCTGGACCGATAGCCCGATAGTGCACGAGCAGTACTTC. Amino acid sequence: CAWTDSPIVHEQYF.

This clone was counted a single time. The chain carries TRBV5-6 and TRBJ2-3; 7 nucleotides align to TRBD2. V lost 0 bases, J lost 7 bases, and 8 bases stayed unmatched. The CDR3 spans 15 residues. Germline V gene data show CDR1 as SGHDT and CDR2 as YYEEEE. This chain's CDR3 is CASSLVGASGNTQYF. In DNA form, the CDR3 reads TGTGCCAGCAGCTTGGTTGGCGCGAGCGGGAATACGCAGTATTTT. The full variable domain, in which reference TRBV5-6 and TRBJ2-3 provide the parts outside the CDR3, is DAGVTQSPTHLIKTRGQQVTLRCSPKSGHDTVSWYQQALGQGPQFIFQYYEEEERQRGNFPDRFSGHQFPNYSSELNVNALLLGDSALYLCASSLVGASGNTQYFGPGTRLTVL.

The chain links TRBV6-5 to TRBJ2-7; TRBD1 matches 8 bases. Germline-derived CDR1 and CDR2 are MNHEY and SVGAGI. CDR3 length equals 14 residues. Losses at the gene ends were 6 bases for V and 4 bases for J; bases not matched to a gene: 8. CDR3 sequence (DNA): TGTGCCAGCAGGGCCGGACAGGGAAGGTACGAGCAGTACTTC. Its protein is CASRAGQGRYEQYF.

This chain connects TRBV11-2 to TRBJ2-7; D not certain. The V and J ends lost 3 bases and 7 bases respectively, with 13 bases between them. Germline assignment: CDR1 SGHAT and CDR2 FQNNGV. The CDR3 loop spans 13 amino acids. The CDR3 protein is CASSFGIMREQYF. Written as DNA, the CDR3 is TGTGCCAGCAGCTTTGGCATCATGAGGGAGCAGTACTTC.

The V and J genes are TRBV4-1 and TRBJ2-7; perhaps TRBD2 as D (6 bases). In germline, CDR1 is MGHRA, CDR2 YSYEKL. This CDR3 comprises 13 residues. V was trimmed by 0 bases and J by 6 bases, leaving 9 bases between them. The CDR3 loop is CASSQEDYPEQYF. The CDR3, as DNA: TGCGCCAGCAGCCAAGAGGACTATCCCGAGCAGTACTTC.

Here the CDR3 DNA reads TGTGCCAGCAGCGTAGAGGACTCTCCCTACGAGCAGTACTTC. This codes for CASSVEDSPYEQYF. The V gene is TRBV9, the J gene TRBJ2-7; a possible D gene is TRBD2 (5 bases). The germline V and J ends were trimmed by 0 bases and 2 bases, with 9 bases remaining between them. CDR1 SGDLS and CDR2 YYNGEE come from the germline V gene. CDR3 length: 14 residues.

This clone was picked up one time. V and J are TRBV23-1 and TRBJ2-3; 7 bases map to TRBD1. TRBV23-1 is assigned to the ORF class and has an uncertain function. V shed 1 base, J shed 9 bases, and the junction held 10 bases outside the gene matches. CDR3 size: 15 residues. The chain's CDR3 is CASSQLQAGGRTQYF. The CDR3 DNA sequence: TGCGCCAGCAGTCAATTGCAGGCAGGGGGAAGGACGCAGTATTTT.

The CDR3 loop is CASSPQGQGSYNEQFF. The CDR3 nucleotides read TGTGCCAGCTCACCCCAAGGACAGGGAAGCTACAATGAGCAGTTCTTC. V gene TRBV18 combines with J gene TRBJ2-1, with 8 bases fitting TRBD1. This CDR3 contains 16 residues. In germline, CDR1 is KGHSH, CDR2 LQKENI. Trimming took 3 bases from V and 3 from J; bases not matched to a gene: 7.

V usage is TRBV15 and J usage is TRBJ1-2, with 7 bases that match TRBD1. CDR3 size: 12 residues. In germline, CDR1 is LNHNV, CDR2 YYDKDF (reference sequence). V lost 5 bases and J lost 4; bases outside the gene matches: 1. CDR3 sequence: CATSPGGYGYTF. The CDR3 coding sequence is TGTGCCACCAGCCCAGGGGGCTATGGCTACACCTTC.

This chain connects TRBV30 to TRBJ2-3; D unclear. The CDR3 contains 12 residues. Between the trimmed V and J ends, which lost 4 bases and 2 bases, there was a span of 7 bases. Germline V gives CDR1 GTSNPN, CDR2 SVGIG (reference sequence). The CDR3 DNA reads TGTGCCTGGACGAGGACCACAGATACGCAGTATTTT. Amino acids: CAWTRTTDTQYF.

The V gene is TRBV29-1, the J gene TRBJ1-1, with TRBD1 as a possible D gene (5 bases). Germline CDR1 reads SQVTM; CDR2 reads ANQGSEA. The CDR3 is made up of 11 amino acids. Between the trimmed V and J ends, which lost 6 bases and 10 bases, there was a span of 15 bases. The CDR3 protein is CSVGETVRAFF. The CDR3 DNA follows: TGCAGCGTAGGGGAGACCGTGCGAGCTTTCTTT.

This clone was recorded once. The J gene is TRBJ2-1, the V gene TRBV19, with TRBD2 matching over 11 bases. With 7 bases clipped from V and 6 bases from J, the junction kept 8 bases outside the gene matches. There are 15 residues in the CDR3. Germline CDR1 and CDR2: LNHDA and SQIVND (reference sequence). The DNA of the CDR3 is TGTGCCAGTATGAAACTAGCGGGAGTTGGCAATGAGCAGTTCTTC. Translating gives CASMKLAGVGNEQFF.

The chain carries TRBV7-2 and TRBJ2-5; TRBD1 agrees at 7 bases. The CDR3 has 14 amino acids. V lost 4 bases, J lost 5 bases, and 7 bases stayed unmatched. Germline CDR1 and CDR2: SGHTA and FQGNSA. The CDR3 reads CASSSTTGLETQYF. The CDR3 DNA reads TGTGCCAGCAGCTCGACGACAGGGTTGGAGACCCAGTACTTC. Looking up the rest from reference TRBV7-2 and TRBJ2-5 gives the full variable domain: GAGVSQSPSNKVTEKGKDVELRCDPISGHTALYWYRQSLGQGLEFLIYFQGNSAPDKSGLPSDRFSAERTGGSVSTLTIQRTQQEDSAVYLCASSSTTGLETQYFGPGTRLLVL.